The clone carrying this TCR beta chain occurred many times. Antigen unknown. This record comes from a study of spatial heterogeneity in lung cancer. Study summary: Each time, sequencing found more beta-chain sequences than alpha-chain sequences. Study-level findings and limits: As ubiquitous and regional nonsynonymous mutations varied, counts of ubiquitous and regional expanded TCRs tracked them, respectively. Within tumors, counts of expanded alpha and beta TCRs tracked tumor mutation counts.

Germline CDR1 KGHSH, CDR2 LQKENI. V gave up 2 bases and J gave up 0 bases, with 7 bases separating them. CDR3 length: 15 amino acids. TCR cDNA molecules each had a unique molecular identifier. TCRdb re-called the 5' RACE reads with MiXCR, one entry per CDR3 protein. The sample consists of 8,000 to 9,500 distinct CDR3 sequences, 4.5% of them appearing once. Indicated time point: sample taken at primary tumor resection. The input material, whole RNA from tumor, nontumor lung or frozen PBMC, was sequenced unsorted. The TCR was taken from a female donor with early-stage non-small cell lung cancer. The chain carries TRBV18 and TRBJ1-4, with D unclear. Sequenced here: lung tumor tissue, sampled at surgery. The CDR3 sequence: CASSPGSATNEKLFF. The DNA of the CDR3 is TGTGCCAGCTCACCAGGGTCGGCAACTAATGAAAAACTGTTTTTT.